This is a list of T cell receptor beta chains from one sample in a study of T-cell reconstitution after alpha-beta-depleted transplantation in children. TCRdb reprocessed the PCR reads with MiXCR, giving one entry per CDR3 protein. This sample has a few hundred thousand distinct CDR3 sequences, with roughly 43% found just once. Sample: PBMCs, taken before TCRalphabeta/CD19-depleted stem cell transplant. These receptors were collected from a girl aged 2-10 years with aplastic anemia, due to receive a stem cell transplant. The CDR3 runs from the conserved cysteine through the conserved F or W. The order of the fields is V gene, clone size, J gene, D gene, CDR3 DNA, CDR3 protein. D genes are given only for firm matches. Clone size appears in some rows only: once, few, many, or a class for an expanded clone.

>TRBV5-1|many|TRBJ2-5|.
TGCGCCAGCAGTGGTTGGGGATTGGAGACCCAGTACTTC
CASSGWGLETQYF
>TRBV24-1|many|TRBJ2-7|TRBD1
TGTGCCACCAGTGATCCACGACAGGGGGCGTACGAGCAGTACTTC
CATSDPRQGAYEQYF
>TRBV5-1|few|TRBJ2-3|.
TGCGCCAGCAGCTTCAAGGGGGAGGGCACAGATACGCAGTATTTT
CASSFKGEGTDTQYF
>TRBV28|.|TRBJ2-1|TRBD1
TGTGCCAGCAGTCCTACCCTCGGACAGGGCTCCTACAATGAGCAGTTCTTC
CASSPTLGQGSYNEQFF
>TRBV28|.|TRBJ2-5|TRBD1
TGTGCCAGCACCCTTCAGGGGGCGGCGGAGACCCAGTACTTC
CASTLQGAAETQYF
>TRBV5-6|many|TRBJ2-5|TRBD1
TGTGCCAGCAGACCGCCGATGGGGACAGGGAGGGAGACCCAGTACTTC
CASRPPMGTGRETQYF
>TRBV4-1|.|TRBJ1-2|.
TGCGCCAGCAGCCAAGATATTGGACAGAACTATGGCTACACCTTC
CASSQDIGQNYGYTF
>TRBV2|.|TRBJ2-6|.
TGTGCCAGCAGTAACCCCCTTGACAGGCCTGGGGCCAACGTCCTGACTTTC
CASSNPLDRPGANVLTF
>TRBV15|many|TRBJ2-5|.
TGTGCCACCAGCAGAGATCGGGGGGCGGAGACCCAGTACTTC
CATSRDRGAETQYF
>TRBV20-1|many|TRBJ2-3|TRBD2
TGCAGTGCTACGGGAGGCTCAGATACGCAGTATTTT
CSATGGSDTQYF
>TRBV3-1|many|TRBJ2-1|TRBD2
TGTGCCAGCAGCCAAGGGCGGCTAGCGGTTTACAATGAGCAGTTCTTC
CASSQGRLAVYNEQFF
>TRBV10-3|.|TRBJ2-1|TRBD1
TGTGCCATCAGTCCACACGGACAGGGGGCCAATGAGCAGTTCTTC
CAISPHGQGANEQFF
>TRBV20-1|.|TRBJ2-1|TRBD1
TGCAGTGCTAGAGATCTCGGACCTGGCCAGGGGGCCGGTGAGCAGTTCTTC
CSARDLGPGQGAGEQFF
>TRBV12-3/TRBV12-4|.|TRBJ1-5|.
TGTGCCAGCCGCGACGACACCGCCAATCAGCCCCAGCATTTT
CASRDDTANQPQHF
>TRBV20-1|.|TRBJ1-5|TRBD1
TGCAGTGCTACCGACAGGGGGGGACAGCCCCAGCATTTT
CSATDRGGQPQHF
>TRBV5-6|many|TRBJ2-1|.
TGTGCCAGCAGCTCAGGGTCAGGGCGGCTGAGCTCCTACAATGAGCAGTTCTTC
CASSSGSGRLSSYNEQFF
>TRBV19|.|TRBJ1-1|.
TGTGCCAGTAGTAAAGTACAGGGAAGGAACACTGAAGCTTTCTTT
CASSKVQGRNTEAFF
>TRBV20-1|many|TRBJ2-7|.
TGCAGTGCTAGTCCCCCGAACTACGAGCAGTACTTC
CSASPPNYEQYF
>TRBV20-1|many|TRBJ2-7|.
TGCAGTGCTCTTAGGGTGGTTCGCGGCGAGCAGTACTTC
CSALRVVRGEQYF
>TRBV29-1|.|TRBJ2-7|.
TGCAGCGTTGTAGCCAGGAACGAAAACGAGCAGTACTTC
CSVVARNENEQYF
>TRBV11-2|.|TRBJ2-5|TRBD2
TGTGCCAGCAGCTTAGAGGTCTCTAGCGGGGGGCAAGAGACCCAGTACTTC
CASSLEVSSGGQETQYF
>TRBV7-2|.|TRBJ2-7|.
TGTGCCAGCAGCTTATCCTCCTCCAGGGCGACCTACGAGCAGTACTTC
CASSLSSSRATYEQYF
>TRBV29-1|few|TRBJ2-1|.
TGCAGCGTAATACAGGGGGGGAGCTCCTACAATGAGCAGTTCTTC
CSVIQGGSSYNEQFF
>TRBV29-1|.|TRBJ2-3|TRBD1
TGCAGCGTCCCACAGGGGGTATGGACAGATACGCAGTATTTT
CSVPQGVWTDTQYF
>TRBV5-6|.|TRBJ2-7|.
TGTGCCAGCAGCTTGCGTGCCAGATTCTACGAGCAGTACTTC
CASSLRARFYEQYF
>TRBV9|.|TRBJ2-2|TRBD1
TGTGCCAGCAGCGCAGAAGAGGGCAGGGGGCCCACCGGGGAGCTGTTTTTT
CASSAEEGRGPTGELFF
>TRBV28|.|TRBJ2-1|TRBD2
TGTGCCAGCAGTTTATTAATAGCGGGTGGGGGATACAATGAGCAGTTCTTC
CASSLLIAGGGYNEQFF
>TRBV6-2/TRBV6-3|many|TRBJ2-3|.
TGTGCCAGCAGTTACCGCCCGGGAGGCACAGATACGCAGTATTTT
CASSYRPGGTDTQYF
>TRBV12-3/TRBV12-4|few|TRBJ2-1|.
TGTGCCAGCACCCCGACCGGGGGAACTTACAATGAGCAGTTCTTC
CASTPTGGTYNEQFF
>TRBV10-3|.|TRBJ2-7|TRBD2
TGTGCCATCAGAGGTAGTAGCGGGAGTAGCTCCTACGAGCAGTACTTC
CAIRGSSGSSSYEQYF
>TRBV7-9|.|TRBJ2-2|.
TGTGCCAGCAGCTTAGATTGGGTACACACCGAGGAGCTGTTTTTT
CASSLDWVHTEELFF
>TRBV20-1|.|TRBJ2-7|TRBD2
TGCAGTGCTAGAGACTCCAATAGCGGGGGAGGGGGAGAGCAGTACTTC
CSARDSNSGGGGEQYF
>TRBV11-2|.|TRBJ2-7|TRBD2
TGTGCCAGCAGCTTGGGTAGCGGGAGTCCCTACGAGCAGTACTTC
CASSLGSGSPYEQYF
>TRBV5-1|few|TRBJ2-7|TRBD2
TGCGCCAGCAGCCAGGGACTAGCGGCCCTTGGCGAGCAGTACTTC
CASSQGLAALGEQYF
>TRBV9|.|TRBJ1-6|.
TGTGCCAGCAGCGTAGGGTCCGATTCACCCCTCCACTTT
CASSVGSDSPLHF
>TRBV20-1|.|TRBJ2-5|TRBD2
TGCAGTGCTACCCGGACTAGCGAAGAGACCCAGTACTTC
CSATRTSEETQYF
>TRBV6-5|.|TRBJ1-1|.
TGTGCCAGCAGTTCTTCCCCCTTGTTGACGGTGAACACTGAAGCTTTCTTT
CASSSSPLLTVNTEAFF
>TRBV9|once|TRBJ2-5|.
TGTGCCAGCAGCGTAGATGAGGAGCAAGAGACCCAGTACTTC
CASSVDEEQETQYF
>TRBV11-2|few|TRBJ1-2|.
TGTGCCAGCAGCTTAGCGCCAGGGAACAACTATGGCTACACCTTC
CASSLAPGNNYGYTF
>TRBV2|many|TRBJ2-7|TRBD1
TGTGCCAGCAGTGAAGAGGGGACAGTTCTCCTACGAGGGCAGTACTTC
CASSEEGTVLLRGQYF
>TRBV7-9|.|TRBJ2-5|TRBD2
TGTGCCAGCATCCCGGGGGGGGAGACCCAGTACTTC
CASIPGGETQYF
>TRBV7-2|.|TRBJ2-3|TRBD2
TGTGCCAGCAGCCCCCTACGGGGGGGCACAGATACGCAGTATTTT
CASSPLRGGTDTQYF
>TRBV3-1|many|TRBJ1-1|.
TGTGCCAGCAGCTTCGAAGGGGCCCCCGGTGGAGCTTTCTTT
CASSFEGAPGGAFF